Described below is a single T cell receptor beta chain sequence and its context. The data were produced by immunoSEQ multiplex PCR, yet TCRdb's version contains in-frame clones alone and is incomplete. The sample holds about 54,000 clones, around 97% seen once. The entry originates in a study of control samples from healthy donors and cancer patients. The CDR3 length is 15 residues. Trimming stripped 3 bases from V and 5 bases from J, with 16 bases between. The germline gives CDR1 MGHDK, CDR2 SYGVNS. Input material: blood. This TCR derives from a woman aged 30 to 39 in good health. This chain links TRBV25-1 with TRBJ1-1; D ambiguous. The CDR3 coding sequence is TGTGCCAGCAGTGAGCCGTTCTCGGGTAGGACTGAAGCTTTCTTT. Amino acids: CASSEPFSGRTEAFF.